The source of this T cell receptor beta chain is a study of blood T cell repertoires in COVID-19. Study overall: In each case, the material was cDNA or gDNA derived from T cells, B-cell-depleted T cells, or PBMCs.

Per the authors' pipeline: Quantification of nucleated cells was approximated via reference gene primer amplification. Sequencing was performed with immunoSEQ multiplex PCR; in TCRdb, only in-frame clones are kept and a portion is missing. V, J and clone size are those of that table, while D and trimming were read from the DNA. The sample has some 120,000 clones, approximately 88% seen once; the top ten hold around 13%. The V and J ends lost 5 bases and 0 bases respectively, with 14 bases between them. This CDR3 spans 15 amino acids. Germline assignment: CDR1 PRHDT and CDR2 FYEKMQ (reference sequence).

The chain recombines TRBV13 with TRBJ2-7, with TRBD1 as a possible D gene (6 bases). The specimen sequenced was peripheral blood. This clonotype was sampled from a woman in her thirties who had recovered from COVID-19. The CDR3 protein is CASSLRQAPSYEQYF. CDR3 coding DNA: TGTGCCAGCAGCCTTCGACAGGCACCCTCCTACGAGCAGTACTTC.